This T cell receptor beta chain was documented in a study of vaccination effects on CD4 cells after COVID-19. Remarks on this clone: Its target is not known.

TCRdb's table, derived via immunoSEQ multiplex PCR, lists solely in-frame clones and lacks some. The table records just over 30,000 clones, roughly two thirds of them present only once. Expansion with viral peptide pools was applied to antigen-specific CD4+ T cells by the ViraFEST assay prior to sequencing. Cultured cells yielded isolated CD4+ T cells after around 9 days. This CDR3 is built from 16 residues. Germline lookup yields CDR1 MNHEY and CDR2 SVGEGT. V lost 2 bases and J lost 6, with 17 bases in between. This TCR was sampled from a human donor who received a COVID-19 vaccine. The V gene is TRBV6-2 or TRBV6-3, the J gene TRBJ2-1; D perhaps matches TRBD1 (6 bases). The sequences come from CD4+ T cells from PBMCs cultured with HCoV-229E spike peptides, collected before COVID-19 vaccination. The CDR3 DNA reads as TGTGCCAGCAGTTACCCGCGTCGAATACAGGGCAATGAGCAGTTCTTC. This translates into CASSYPRRIQGNEQFF.